This T cell receptor (beta chain) was obtained from a study of CXCR3-negative and CXCR3-positive naive CD8 T cells. Whole-study context: Per library, roughly 1.6 +/- 0.3 million reads; 130 million to 150 million TRB reads overall.

In preparing the TRB cDNA libraries, 5' RACE with UMI labels was used. TCRdb re-called the 5' RACE reads and catalogs CDR3 proteins one per entry, DNA excluded. Its table lists over 100,000 distinct CDR3 sequences. CDR3 length: 17 residues. General study points: CXCR3-positive naive cells carried more hydrophobic TRB CDR3s than CXCR3-negative ones.

Regarding this clonotype: The target antigen is unknown.

Sequences were obtained from naive CXCR3- CD8+ T cells from blood. This sample's subset: CD45RO-CCR7+CD27+CD95- naive CD8+ T cells lacking CXCR3 (TNR3-). J is TRBJ2-5 and V is TRBV12-3 or TRBV12-4; the TRBD1 assignment by TCRdb is unverifiable without DNA. The TCR comes from a human donor in good health. Some clones in this sample may be carry-over from other donors' samples. The CDR3 loop is CASTQGVVGAGQETQYF.